This entry concerns a single T cell receptor beta chain. Sequencing was performed with immunoSEQ multiplex PCR; in TCRdb, only in-frame clones are kept and a portion is missing. The repertoire includes more than 65,000 clones, approximately 94% of them detected once, and about 0.37% sits in the top ten. The data were obtained in a study of technical replicates of blood from a handful of donors. Sequences were obtained from T cells isolated from PBMCs. This sequence originates from a human donor in good health.

CDR3 sequence: CASSLGQGADTQYF. The CDR3 DNA reads TGTGCCAGCAGCTTAGGGCAGGGGGCAGATACGCAGTATTTT. The chain is built from TRBV11-3 and TRBJ2-3; 7 bases fit TRBD1. Per germline, CDR1 SGHNT and CDR2 YENEEA. The CDR3 totals 14 residues. V lost 1 base to trimming and J lost 4 bases; unmatched junction nucleotides: 2.